Listed here are 3 T cell receptor beta chains from one sample, sequenced in a study of CD8 T cells in Susac syndrome. Staining was done for CD27 and CD45RA, and it defined the memory subsets for TEMRA sorting. The RNA input was about 0.5 to 1 ug, and it was reverse transcribed with random hexamers. TCRdb independently ran MiXCR on the immunoSEQ multiplex PCR reads; one entry per CDR3 protein. The sample consists of 1,700 or so distinct CDR3 sequences, under 70% of them appearing once. Sequenced material: CD8+ TEMRA cells from PBMCs. Documented subset: FACS-sorted terminally differentiated effector memory CD8+ T cells re-expressing CD45RA (CD8+ TEMRA). The source of these receptors is a human donor with Susac syndrome.

This clonotype was seen just once. The rearrangement uses TRBV3-1 and TRBJ2-6; either TRBD1 or TRBD2 may supply D (5 bases each). In germline, CDR1 is LGHDT, CDR2 YNNKEL (reference sequence). This CDR3 is built from 18 residues. V was clipped by 3 bases and J by 0 bases, with 15 bases between them. The CDR3 DNA reads as TGTGCCAGCAGCCAGGGTCCCAGGGACCCCTCTGGGGCCAACGTCCTGACTTTC. Its protein product is CASSQGPRDPSGANVLTF.

By share, this clonotype ranks as large. The chain uses TRBV4-1 and TRBJ2-1; D remains ambiguous. This CDR3 comprises 15 residues. With 0 bases removed from V and 8 bases from J, the gap between germline ends came to 14 bases. Per the germline V gene, CDR1 is MGHRA and CDR2 is YSYEKL. CDR3 in DNA: TGCGCCAGCAGCCAAGACGGGCTAGAGGCCGATGAGCAGTTCTTC. Translating it yields CASSQDGLEADEQFF.

This clonotype was counted a single time. The chain has TRBV27 and TRBJ2-3; 7 bases map to TRBD2. Unmatched junction bases numbered 10, after V lost 2 bases and J lost 2 bases. This CDR3 has 17 amino acids. Germline CDR1 is MNHEY and CDR2 is SMNVEV (reference sequence). CDR3 region: CASSLRIGGLPTDTQYF. CDR3 sequence (DNA): TGTGCCAGCAGTTTACGAATCGGGGGGTTACCCACAGATACGCAGTATTTT.